Following are 4 T cell receptor beta chains from one sample sequenced in a study of blood T cells in healthy people across ages. Combining a sample-barcoded 5' primer with a J-beta primer mix, a second PCR ran for roughly 6 to 11 cycles. TCRdb reprocessed the 5' RACE reads with MiXCR, giving one entry per CDR3 protein. The sample gives about 690,000 distinct CDR3 sequences, 40% to 45% of which show up once; about 32% is in the top ten. What was sequenced was blood. Source of these receptors: an older man in good health.

Written as DNA, the CDR3 is TGTGCCAGCAGCCAAGGACTTCGGGAGAGCCAAGAGACCCAGTACTTC. This sequence encodes CASSQGLRESQETQYF. J is TRBJ2-5 and V is TRBV3-1; D might be TRBD2 (6 bases). The ends were cut back, 1 base at V and 1 base at J, with 13 bases in the middle. The CDR3 is made up of 16 amino acids. The germline CDR1 and CDR2 sequences are LGHDT and YNNKEL (reference sequence).

This clonotype was counted only a few times. The chain carries TRBV4-2 and TRBJ2-2, with a tentative D call TRBD2 (6 bases). The CDR3 extends over 15 amino acids. Germline CDR1 LGHNA, CDR2 YNFKEQ. V was pared by 5 bases and J by 2 bases, with 12 bases between. CDR3 region: CASSSRTTNTGELFF. CDR3 in DNA: TGTGCCAGCAGCTCGCGGACTACAAACACCGGGGAGCTGTTTTTT.

The chain couples TRBV6-2 or TRBV6-3 to TRBJ1-2; D not certain. This CDR3 spans 13 amino acids. Per the germline V gene, CDR1 is MNHEY and CDR2 is SVGEGT. V lost 5 bases to trimming and J lost 0 bases, with 7 bases between them. The CDR3, as DNA: TGTGCCAGCAGTCCCTGGGCTAACTATGGCTACACCTTC. Protein sequence: CASSPWANYGYTF.

This chain joins TRBV24-1 and TRBJ1-4; 8 nucleotides agree with TRBD1. V gave up 3 bases and J gave up 3 bases; unmatched junction bases: 2. Germline CDR1 and CDR2: KGHDR and SFDVKD. This CDR3 is built from 15 residues. The CDR3, as DNA: TGTGCCACCAGTGATCGGACAGGGCCTAATGAAAAACTGTTTTTT. Protein sequence: CATSDRTGPNEKLFF.